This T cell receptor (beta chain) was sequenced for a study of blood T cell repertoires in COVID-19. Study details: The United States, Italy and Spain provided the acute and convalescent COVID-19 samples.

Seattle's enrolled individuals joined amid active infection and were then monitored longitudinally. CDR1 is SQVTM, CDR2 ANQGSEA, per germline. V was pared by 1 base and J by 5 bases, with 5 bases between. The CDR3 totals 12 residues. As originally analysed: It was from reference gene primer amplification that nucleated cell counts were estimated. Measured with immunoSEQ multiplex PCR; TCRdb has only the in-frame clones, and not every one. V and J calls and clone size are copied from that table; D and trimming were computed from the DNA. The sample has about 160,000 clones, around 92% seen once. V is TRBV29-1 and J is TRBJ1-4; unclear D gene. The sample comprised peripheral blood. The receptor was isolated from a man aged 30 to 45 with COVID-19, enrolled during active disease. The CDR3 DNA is TGCAGCGTTGAAGTGCAGAATGAAAAACTGTTTTTT. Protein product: CSVEVQNEKLFF.